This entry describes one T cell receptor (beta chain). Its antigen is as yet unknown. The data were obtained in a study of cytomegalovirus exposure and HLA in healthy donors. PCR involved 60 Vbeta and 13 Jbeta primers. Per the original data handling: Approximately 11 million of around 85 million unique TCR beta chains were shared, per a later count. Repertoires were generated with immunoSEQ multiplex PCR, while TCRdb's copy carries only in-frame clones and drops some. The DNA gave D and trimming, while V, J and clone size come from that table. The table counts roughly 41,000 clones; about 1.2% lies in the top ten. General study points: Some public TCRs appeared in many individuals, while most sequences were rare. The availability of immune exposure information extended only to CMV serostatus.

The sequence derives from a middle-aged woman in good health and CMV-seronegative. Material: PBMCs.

In DNA form, the CDR3 reads TGTGCCAGCAGCCAAGATCCAGGCAACCTACCGCGGGAGCAGTACTTC. Its protein is CASSQDPGNLPREQYF. The rearrangement uses TRBV4-2 and TRBJ2-5; 7 bases match TRBD2. Losses at the gene ends were 0 bases for V and 11 bases for J; bases not matched to a gene: 15. The CDR3 contains 16 residues. Germline values: CDR1 LGHNA, CDR2 YNFKEQ.